The 21 T cell receptor beta chains given below trace back to one sample, sequenced in a study of naive and memory T cell subsets. Four PCR rounds used nested alpha and beta constant region primers plus the SP2 primer. TCRdb independently ran MiXCR on the UMI-ligation and nested PCR reads; one entry per CDR3 protein. The data show 25,000 to 35,000 distinct CDR3 sequences, under 8.5% seen once. Treatment meaning: skin biopsy from PPD injection site in Mantoux-positive individual. An oligonucleotide containing a UMI was ligated to the 3' end of TCR cDNA. Sequencing used skin, obtained from a tuberculin skin test site. The receptors originated from an adult in good health.

In its sample, this clonotype was seen a few times. CDR3 in amino acids: CASSLGLAGETQYF. The CDR3, as DNA: TGTGCCAGCAGCTTAGGTCTTGCGGGGGAGACCCAGTACTTC. The chain uses TRBV11-3 and TRBJ2-5; a weak D match, TRBD2 (6 bases). Trimming pared 1 base from V and 5 bases from J, leaving 11 bases between. The CDR3 consists of 14 residues. Germline CDR1 and CDR2: SGHNT and YENEEA.

This clonotype has ten or more counts. This chain connects TRBV5-1 to TRBJ2-6, with 9 nucleotides matching TRBD1. This CDR3 is 18 amino acids long. CDR1 is SGHRS, CDR2 YFSETQ, per germline. The V gene end was trimmed by 6 bases and the J gene end by 0 bases; junction bases not matched to a gene: 10. The CDR3 nucleotides read TGCGCCAGCACCACGGGACAGGGAGGGTTCTCTGGGGCCAACGTCCTGACTTTC. Its translation: CASTTGQGGFSGANVLTF. Looking up the rest from reference TRBV5-1 and TRBJ2-6 gives the full variable domain: KAGVTQTPRYLIKTRGQQVTLSCSPISGHRSVSWYQQTPGQGLQFLFEYFSETQRNKGNFPGRFSGRQFSNSRSEMNVSTLELGDSALYLCASTTGQGGFSGANVLTFGAGSRLTVL.

The table lists this clonotype with a few counts. The chain combines TRBV7-6 with TRBJ2-3; 12 nucleotides match TRBD2. Germline values: CDR1 SGHVS, CDR2 FNYEAQ. This CDR3 comprises 16 residues. V dropped 6 bases and J dropped 0; count of bases not matched to a gene: 4. The CDR3 coding sequence is TGTGCCAGCAGTACACTAGCGGGGGGTAGCACAGATACGCAGTATTTT. Amino acids: CASSTLAGGSTDTQYF.

This clonotype was counted at least ten times. The chain is built from TRBV9 and TRBJ2-1; a weak D match, TRBD2 (6 bases). The germline gives CDR1 SGDLS, CDR2 YYNGEE. Trimming took off 2 bases at V and 0 bases at J, with 9 bases between the two ends. The CDR3 contains 15 residues. In nucleotides, the CDR3 is TGTGCCAGCAGCGTCCCCGGGGGCTCCTACAATGAGCAGTTCTTC. Translating gives CASSVPGGSYNEQFF.

This clonotype was seen ten or more times. This chain connects TRBV10-3 to TRBJ2-3, with unresolved D. Germline-derived CDR1 and CDR2 are ENHRY and SYGVKD. The CDR3 covers 15 residues. V lost 3 bases and J 6 bases, leaving 16 bases between the germline ends. CDR3 nucleotides: TGTGCCATCAGTGACACCGGGCCCCCTCCGGATACGCAGTATTTT. Its translation is CAISDTGPPPDTQYF.

At least ten counts were recorded for this clonotype. The chain recombines TRBV2 with TRBJ2-3; the D gene is possibly TRBD2 (6 bases). V dropped 5 bases and J dropped 0 bases, with 12 bases sitting between them. The CDR3 consists of 15 residues. Germline V lookup: CDR1 SNHLY, CDR2 FYNNEI. CDR3 protein: CASSLEGGSTDTQYF. Here the CDR3 DNA reads TGTGCCAGCAGTCTAGAGGGAGGTAGCACAGATACGCAGTATTTT.

CDR3: CASSQIWGGSSYEQYF. DNA of the CDR3: TGCGCCAGCAGTCAAATATGGGGGGGCTCCTCCTACGAGCAGTACTTC. The rearrangement joins TRBV5-1 to TRBJ2-7; weak D call: TRBD2 (7 bases). This CDR3 has 16 residues. The V and J ends lost 5 bases and 0 bases respectively, with 18 bases between them. Germline CDR1 is SGHRS and CDR2 is YFSETQ.

This clonotype turned up a few times. The rearrangement joins TRBV10-3 to TRBJ1-1; 8 bases map to TRBD1. The germline CDR1 and CDR2 sequences are ENHRY and SYGVKD. This CDR3 is built from 14 residues. Trimming took 8 bases from V and 1 from J; bases not matched to a gene: 6. Written as DNA, the CDR3 is TGTGCCATCGGACAGGGCCCAAAGAACACTGAAGCTTTCTTT. Its translation is CAIGQGPKNTEAFF.

This clonotype has at least ten counts. The chain employs TRBV6-1 and TRBJ2-6; the D is unclear. Germline V gives CDR1 MNHNS, CDR2 SASEGT. The ends were cut back, 0 bases at V and 0 bases at J, with 15 bases in the middle. This CDR3 has 19 residues. The CDR3 loop reads CASSEAQTKGLSGANVLTF. The CDR3 DNA sequence: TGTGCCAGCAGTGAAGCGCAAACAAAGGGCCTCTCTGGGGCCAACGTCCTGACTTTC.

This clonotype was recorded at least ten times. DNA of the CDR3: TGTGCCAGCAGCTTGGCAGGGCGGGAGACCCAGTACTTC. Translated, it gives CASSLAGRETQYF. V usage is TRBV7-9 and J usage is TRBJ2-5, with TRBD1 as a possible D gene (5 bases). There are 13 residues in the CDR3. Germline CDR1 and CDR2: SEHNR and FQNEAQ (reference sequence). V was pared by 3 bases and J by 5 bases, with 10 bases between.

The chain recombines TRBV29-1 with TRBJ1-1; no firm D call. The germline V gene has CDR1 SQVTM and CDR2 ANQGSEA. The CDR3 has 12 amino acids. V shed 7 bases and J shed 3 bases, with 12 bases lying between them. The CDR3 DNA reads as TGCAGCGCTCGTCATATTGACACTGAAGCTTTCTTT. This codes for CSARHIDTEAFF.

This clonotype occurred a few times. This rearrangement joins TRBV11-1 to TRBJ2-1; TRBD2 matches 7 bases. The CDR3 length is 17 residues. Per the germline V gene, CDR1 is SGHAT and CDR2 is FQDESV (reference sequence). V lost 3 bases to trimming and J lost 7 bases; unmatched junction nucleotides: 15. The chain's CDR3 is CASSFPDSFPGGNEQFF. CDR3 nucleotide sequence: TGTGCCAGCAGCTTCCCTGACTCGTTTCCCGGGGGGAATGAGCAGTTCTTC.

This clonotype was seen only a few times. One end of the junction fails to match germline, which may point to a read error. The gene calls are TRBV28 and TRBJ1-6, with D uncertain. Germline V gives CDR1 MDHEN, CDR2 SYDVKM. The CDR3 runs to 18 residues. For the CDR3, the DNA is TGTGTCAGCAGTTCCCCACGGAGCCCGCACTCCTATAATTCACCCCTCCACTTT. Translating it yields CVSSSPRSPHSYNSPLHF.

This clonotype was detected a few times. The V call is TRBV2, the J call TRBJ1-6; the D is unclear. CDR1 is SNHLY and CDR2 is FYNNEI in the germline V gene. Trimming removed 1 base at V and 6 bases at J, with 7 bases between. This CDR3 spans 14 amino acids. The CDR3 region is CASSEGASNSPLHF. The CDR3 region has the DNA TGTGCCAGCAGTGAAGGCGCCAGTAATTCACCCCTCCACTTT. Drawing the rest from reference TRBV2 and TRBJ1-6, the complete variable domain is EPEVTQTPSHQVTQMGQEVILRCVPISNHLYFYWYRQILGQKVEFLVSFYNNEISEKSEIFDDQFSVERPDGSNFTLKIRSTKLEDSAMYFCASSEGASNSPLHFGNGTRLTVT.

The rearrangement joins TRBV4-1 to TRBJ2-3; tentative D call: TRBD1 (6 bases). In germline, CDR1 is MGHRA, CDR2 YSYEKL. Trimming pared 3 bases from V and 3 bases from J, leaving 13 bases between. The CDR3 runs to 15 residues. The CDR3 DNA follows: TGCGCCAGCAGCCAGGGGGCAGTTTGTACAGATACGCAGTATTTT. Amino acid sequence: CASSQGAVCTDTQYF.

The chain links TRBV19 to TRBJ1-2; D might be TRBD1 (5 bases). The V end was cut by 2 bases, the J end by 2 bases, with 9 bases between. The CDR3 runs 14 residues. Germline V gene lookup returns CDR1 LNHDA and CDR2 SQIVND (reference sequence). Written as DNA, the CDR3 is TGTGCCAGTAGTATATCAGGGCACAACTATGGCTACACCTTC. The encoded protein is CASSISGHNYGYTF. Full variable domain (missing parts from reference TRBV19 and TRBJ1-2): DGGITQSPKYLFRKEGQNVTLSCEQNLNHDAMYWYRQDPGQGLRLIYYSQIVNDFQKGDIAEGYSVSREKKESFPLTVTSAQKNPTAFYLCASSISGHNYGYTFGSGTRLTVV.

This clonotype was detected ten times or more. The CDR3 DNA follows: TGTGCCAGCAGTCCCAACCGGTGGCCCCACGAGCAGTACTTC. Translated: CASSPNRWPHEQYF. The chain couples TRBV27 to TRBJ2-7; D is unresolved. Trimming took off 5 bases at V and 5 bases at J, with 16 bases between the two ends. The CDR3 covers 14 residues. Germline values: CDR1 MNHEY, CDR2 SMNVEV (reference sequence).

This CDR3 reads CSARDPPGQETQYF. DNA for the CDR3: TGCAGTGCTAGAGATCCTCCAGGGCAAGAGACCCAGTACTTC. This chain connects TRBV20-1 to TRBJ2-5; maybe TRBD1 (5 bases). This CDR3 region has 14 residues. Germline assignment: CDR1 DFQATT and CDR2 SNEGSKA (reference sequence). V was trimmed by 0 bases and J by 2 bases, leaving 10 bases between them.

In this sample, this clonotype is medium-sized (0.01 to 0.1%). The chain employs TRBV3-1 and TRBJ2-3; D remains ambiguous. Trimming pared 2 bases from V and 5 bases from J, leaving 11 bases between. There are 14 residues in the CDR3. CDR1 and CDR2 from the germline V gene are LGHDT and YNNKEL (reference sequence). Written as DNA, the CDR3 is TGTGCCAGCAGCCAAAAGGGCCCGAGAGATACGCAGTATTTT. Its translation: CASSQKGPRDTQYF.

The table lists this clonotype with a few counts. J is TRBJ2-1 and V is TRBV24-1, with 7 positions matching TRBD1. There are 13 residues in the CDR3. The germline V gene encodes CDR1 KGHDR and CDR2 SFDVKD. After removal of 3 bases from V and 7 bases from J, the junction contained 2 bases not matched to a gene. In DNA, the CDR3 is TGTGCCACCAGTGATCAGGGGGTGAATGAGCAGTTCTTC. Its protein product is CATSDQGVNEQFF.

This clonotype turned up a few times. The chain recombines TRBV11-2 with TRBJ2-7; D is unresolved. The CDR3 consists of 15 residues. Germline assignment: CDR1 SGHAT and CDR2 FQNNGV. V lost 5 bases, J lost 4 bases, and 18 bases lay in between. The CDR3, as DNA: TGTGCCAGCAGCCGTCGGAGTCAAGTCGGGTACGAGCAGTACTTC. Its translation is CASSRRSQVGYEQYF.